This T cell receptor beta chain comes out of a study of cytomegalovirus exposure and HLA in healthy donors (dated by TCRdb to between 2016 and 2019). About the study as a whole: An earlier analysis of around 600 of the donors reported 250 to 300 Gb of sequence data and 100 million to 130 million unique TCR beta sequences from roughly 200 million T cells. A later analysis re-examined previously published TCR beta repertoires from more than 650 donors and added high-resolution HLA genotyping to investigate patterns of TCR occurrence. Both class I and class II loci were covered by HLA typing, at four-digit resolution. The later analysis used no new phenotypic data to find candidate immune exposures, relying instead on TCR beta sequences and their occurrence across donors. The number of typed donors differed by locus: 629-630 for A, B, C, DRB1 and DQB1; 500 to 550 for DQA1; around 610 for DPA1; and around 470 for DPB1. To predict cytomegalovirus infection status, the study brought together high-throughput TCR immunosequencing, statistical association of individual TCRs with disease status, and machine learning. Roughly five DR-DQ haplotypes were handled as single units for association and clustering because linkage in the cohort was strong. In an earlier analysis of 587 of the donors, high-throughput TCR beta sequencing was used to judge whether each TCR beta V gene segment behaved as functional or pseudogenic. Using immunosequencing, the study profiled T cell repertoires from 666 subjects and related those repertoires to cytomegalovirus serostatus. All discovery cohort repertoires had been generated on a single sequencing platform. In a later genetic analysis, genome-wide SNP genotypes for 398 of the 666 donors were used, and that subset was treated as a discovery cohort. Roughly 300 gigabases of sequencing data and some 85 million unique TCR sequences were included in an early release covering several hundred HLA-typed donors. Alongside the repertoire data, information on donor age, sex, ethnicity and CMV serostatus was compiled. Of the approximately 400 genotyped donors, 65% to 90% were placed in the genetic ancestry cluster associated with self-reported Caucasian donors. Across around 400 genotyped donors of the cohort, an average of approximately 220,000 unique TCR beta nucleotide sequences per donor were sequenced, and around 20% of those sequences were non-productive. The study aimed to test whether cataloging public T cell receptors could reveal signatures of past pathogen exposure. A separate validation cohort of over 95 different subjects was used in addition to the roughly 670-subject first cohort.

General findings and caveats noted by the study authors: An association between a missense DCLRE1C variant and V-gene and J-gene trimming of TCR beta chains was found in a later genetic analysis and replicated in an independent cohort. The earlier analysis of about 600 of the donors excluded over 15 rarely observed V segments, including chromosome 9 orphons, because counts were too low. The classifier was reported to diagnose cytomegalovirus status with high specificity and sensitivity in both the original cohort and the validation cohort. In a later genetic analysis, fewer N-insertions in productive TCRs were reported among donors in an Asian-associated ancestry cluster than the approximately 630-donor mean. When HLA alleles, especially DR and DQ, strongly co-occurred, attributing TCR associations to individual alleles was difficult. A further reported finding was that TCR beta sequences accurately predicted the HLA-A and HLA-B alleles for most subjects in the first cohort. The study listed 150 to 200 TCR beta chains as associated with cytomegalovirus. The cohort was sequenced for TCR beta chains only, and without alpha or paired-chain data the features that could be detected were limited. According to the authors, the approach could potentially be generalized to other disease states and immunological phenotypes. In an earlier analysis of approximately 590 of the donors, most TCR beta V segments were observed in productive rearrangements about 90% or about 30% of the time, broadly matching IMGT annotations. In a later analysis, most CMV-associated TCR beta chains were found to appear HLA-restricted, with HLA associations seemingly driven largely by CMV exposure. CMV serostatus was the only immune exposure information available for the cohort. Correlated functional status among segregating V segments might reflect linkage disequilibrium, but an unknown experimental factor could not be ruled out. In a later analysis, TCR association rates were found to vary across HLA loci, with the most associated TCRs seen for DRB1 alleles and the fewest for HLA-C alleles. Because HLA typing was unavailable for some donors at each locus, only the typed subset was used in association tests. A few of the identified cytomegalovirus-associated TCR beta chains were confirmed in vitro to be specific for cytomegalovirus antigens. Most TCR sequences were observed very rarely across donors, whereas some public TCRs were present in many individuals. The presence/absence analyses assumed that sequencing depth was roughly uniform across donors, and that assumption may not be true. A cluster of highly shared sequence variants was judged likely to be a technical artifact of the sequencing pipeline. Several of the top co-occurrence clusters appeared to be linked to parvovirus B19, influenza, CMV and Epstein-Barr virus, according to a later analysis. At a false discovery rate of 0.05, a later analysis linked 16,951 TCR beta sequences to specific HLA alleles. Some IMGT-functional V segments, including TRBV6-2 and TRBV6-3, could not be told apart with the 87-base-pair reads, so those segments were excluded. Compared with equally common non-associated chains, HLA-associated TCR beta chains in a later analysis were more clonally expanded and had lower generation probabilities.

Library construction relied on the immunoSEQ multiplex PCR assay. For the multiplex PCR, a mixture combining 60 forward primers for TCR Vbeta segments and 13 reverse primers for TCR Jbeta segments was used. The CDR3 region of rearranged TCR beta genes was amplified from genomic DNA by a multiplex PCR assay. The amplified TCR beta libraries were sequenced on the Illumina HiSeq System as 87-base-pair reads. Per the authors' processing: A later analysis tallied roughly 76 million unique TCR beta chains across the 700 or so repertoires, and approximately 12 million of those chains were shared by two or more donors. Raw reads were error-corrected and collapsed into unique sequences with a nearest-neighbor algorithm that merged closely related sequences to remove PCR and sequencing errors. To assign V, D and J gene segments, CDR3 sequences were aligned to IMGT reference sequences. For a sequence to be retained, a match of at least six nucleotides was required to both a V gene segment and a J gene segment. A rearrangement was called productive if the CDR3 had no stop codons and remained in frame with V and J, and every other rearrangement was called non-productive. CDR3 was defined by IMGT convention, running from the second conserved V-encoded cysteine to the conserved J-encoded phenylalanine. The earlier analysis of 587 of the donors excluded any sequence lacking an unambiguous match to a single V gene segment. An earlier analysis of 550 to 650 of the donors classified V segments as functional when productive rearrangements were above 56.7% and as segregating when the standard deviation between donors was above 5%. A statistical classification framework was developed to diagnose cytomegalovirus status using the catalog of TCR beta chain sequences. In a later analysis, TCR nucleotide sequences were compared against IMGT/GENE-DB human TR gene sequences so that V and J genes could be assigned. Using the TCRdist pipeline, a later analysis assigned CDR3 sequences along with most-parsimonious VDJ recombination scenarios. In a later analysis, each TCR beta chain was defined by its CDR3 amino acid sequence together with its V-gene family, and reads without a unique V-gene family were excluded. A later analysis removed 592 highly shared, low-generation-probability nucleotide sequences to deal with suspected cross-contamination and a sequencing artifact. A later analysis calculated a clonal expansion index for each public chain from normalized within-repertoire ranks of inferred template counts. Generation probabilities in a later analysis came from a VDJ recombination model fitted to out-of-frame rearrangements, and those results were checked against IGoR. Hypergeometric tests were used in a later analysis to score TCR-TCR, TCR-HLA and TCR-CMV co-occurrence, with a repertoire-size bias correction applied to the TCR pairs. A later analysis estimated false discovery rates by permuting HLA or CMV assignments 20 times. In a later analysis, co-occurring TCRs were grouped using DBSCAN, with TCRdist sequence similarity added in when clustering inside HLA-allele-positive subsets. Repertoires with fewer than 30,000 or more than 120,000 public chains were left out of co-occurrence clustering, as were several repertoires with anomalous nucleotide sharing. In TCRdb, the immuneACCESS table is reduced to in-frame sequences with V and J assigned. These tables do not hold every clone; where another copy was compared, an unresolved V gene accounts for under half, and the others remain unexplained. That table is the source of V, J and clone size, and D and trimming were worked out from the DNA. Here the sample has some 140,000 clones; approximately 61% occur a single time. The leading ten clones occupy 1.5% to 2% of the sample.

In total, roughly 670 healthy bone marrow donors made up the cohort. At the time of sampling, every cohort member was nominally healthy, though immune exposures that went unrecorded were likely present. Of the roughly 720 cohort members, about 280 had positive CMV serostatus and about 330 had negative CMV serostatus, and CMV serostatus was not recorded for the donor. Each donor provided a peripheral blood sample, and peripheral blood mononuclear cells were used for TCR beta sequencing. The Qiagen DNeasy Blood Extraction Kit was used to extract genomic DNA from the blood cell samples. The CDR3 spans 15 residues, from the cysteine through the phenylalanine. CDR3 DNA is the only sequence kept; it has 45 bases, read in frame from the first base. The junction shows trimming of 5 bases on V and 10 bases on J, and the gene matches do not reach 11 bases of it. The germline V gene (reference sequence) yields PRHDT for CDR1 and FYEKMQ for CDR2.

On this clone itself: Its antigen remains undetermined. Per-base quality was not reported, and no clone a single base away is much larger than it.

This receptor was identified in a human donor in good health. Sequenced input: PBMCs. The chain is made from TRBV13 and TRBJ2-1, and 10 junctional nucleotides match TRBD1. The CDR3 region: CASSTNRDRGLEQFF. In nucleotide form, the sequence is TGTGCCAGCAGCACCAACCGGGACAGGGGTTTAGAGCAGTTCTTC.